This T cell receptor (beta chain) was identified during a study of metastatic and nonmetastatic thyroid tumors. About the research overall: It was across blood and tumor or nodule tissue from malignant and benign thyroid patients that repertoires were compared.

No patient had received any treatment before thyroid surgery. As regards this clone: Its specificity is not known.

Study-wide findings and caveats: The study reportedly found significantly higher TCR beta diversity in malignant thyroid tumors than benign nodules, in blood and tumor.

In the original processing: It was from CDR3 differences across clinicopathological groups that a distant-metastasis classifier for papillary thyroid cancer was built. TCRdb redid the clone calls on the PCR reads using MiXCR. These V and J calls originate from TCRdb's pipeline instead of the authors' own analysis. The sample contains roughly 18,000 clones, roughly 36% of which appear only once. Sequencing used tumor tissue. This clonotype was sampled from a female donor with papillary thyroid cancer or a benign thyroid nodule (not recorded which). Some clones in this sample may be carry-over from other donors' samples.

CDR3 nucleotide sequence: TGCAGTTGTACGACAAGGGTAGATCAGCCCCAGCATTTT. Its translation is CSCTTRVDQPQHF. This chain links TRBV20-1 with TRBJ1-5; D uncertain. With 8 bases removed from V and 5 bases from J, the gap between germline ends came to 16 bases. From germline, CDR1 is DFQATT and CDR2 SNEGSKA (reference sequence). The CDR3 length is 13 residues.